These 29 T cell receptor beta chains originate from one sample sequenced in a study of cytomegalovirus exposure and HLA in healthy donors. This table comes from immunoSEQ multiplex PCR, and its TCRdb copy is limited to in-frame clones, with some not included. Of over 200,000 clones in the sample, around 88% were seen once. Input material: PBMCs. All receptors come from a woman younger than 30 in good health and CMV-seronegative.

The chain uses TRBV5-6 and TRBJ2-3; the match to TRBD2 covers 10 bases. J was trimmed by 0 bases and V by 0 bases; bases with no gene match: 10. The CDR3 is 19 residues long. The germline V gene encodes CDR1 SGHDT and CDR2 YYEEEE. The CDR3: CASSLGSHPSGRSTDTQYF. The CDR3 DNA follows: TGTGCCAGCAGCTTGGGGTCTCACCCTAGCGGGAGAAGCACAGATACGCAGTATTTT.

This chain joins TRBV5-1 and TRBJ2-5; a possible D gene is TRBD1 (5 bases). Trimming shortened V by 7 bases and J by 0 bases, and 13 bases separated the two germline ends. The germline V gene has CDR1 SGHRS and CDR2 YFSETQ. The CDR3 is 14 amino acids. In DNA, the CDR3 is TGCGCCAGCGGAATTACAGGTTACCAAGAGACCCAGTACTTC. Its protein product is CASGITGYQETQYF.

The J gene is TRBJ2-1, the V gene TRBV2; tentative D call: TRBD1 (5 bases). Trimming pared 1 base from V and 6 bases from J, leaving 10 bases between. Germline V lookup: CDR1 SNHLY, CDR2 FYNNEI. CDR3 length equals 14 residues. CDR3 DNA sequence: TGTGCCAGCAGTGAAGTTCCGCAGGGCAATGAGCAGTTCTTC. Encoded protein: CASSEVPQGNEQFF.

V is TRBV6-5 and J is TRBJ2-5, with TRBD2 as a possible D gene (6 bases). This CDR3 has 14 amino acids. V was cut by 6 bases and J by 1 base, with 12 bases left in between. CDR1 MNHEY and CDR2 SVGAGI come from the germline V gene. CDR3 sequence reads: CASRLALRQETQYF. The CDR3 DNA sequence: TGTGCCAGCAGACTAGCCCTCCGCCAAGAGACCCAGTACTTC.

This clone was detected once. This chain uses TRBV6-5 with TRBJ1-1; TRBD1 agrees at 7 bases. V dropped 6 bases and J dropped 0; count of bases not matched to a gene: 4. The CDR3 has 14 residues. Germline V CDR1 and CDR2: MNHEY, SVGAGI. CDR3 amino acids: CASSIRGVNTEAFF. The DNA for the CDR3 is TGTGCCAGCAGCATCAGGGGGGTGAACACTGAAGCTTTCTTT.

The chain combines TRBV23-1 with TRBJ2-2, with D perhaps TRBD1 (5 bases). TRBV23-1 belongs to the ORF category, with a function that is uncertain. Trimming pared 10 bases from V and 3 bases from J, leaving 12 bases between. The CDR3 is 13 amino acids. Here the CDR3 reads CATSTDYTGELFF. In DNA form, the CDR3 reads TGCGCCACCTCGACAGATTACACCGGGGAGCTGTTTTTT.

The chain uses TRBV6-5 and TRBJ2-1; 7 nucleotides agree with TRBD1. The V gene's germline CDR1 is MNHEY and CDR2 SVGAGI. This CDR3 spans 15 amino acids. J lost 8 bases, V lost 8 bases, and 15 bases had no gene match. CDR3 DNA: TGTGCCAGCCGCCCCTTGGGACAGTCTTCTTATGAGCAGTTCTTC. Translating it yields CASRPLGQSSYEQFF.

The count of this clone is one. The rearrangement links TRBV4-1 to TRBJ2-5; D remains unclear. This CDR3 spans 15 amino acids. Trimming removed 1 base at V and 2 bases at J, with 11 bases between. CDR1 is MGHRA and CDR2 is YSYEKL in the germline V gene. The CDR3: CASSQVITPQETQYF. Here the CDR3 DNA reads TGCGCCAGCAGCCAAGTGATTACACCTCAAGAGACCCAGTACTTC.

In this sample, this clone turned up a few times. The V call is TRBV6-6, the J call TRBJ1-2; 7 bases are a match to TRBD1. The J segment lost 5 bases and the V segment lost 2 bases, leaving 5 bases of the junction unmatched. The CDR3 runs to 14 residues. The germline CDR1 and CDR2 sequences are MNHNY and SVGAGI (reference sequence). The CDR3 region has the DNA TGTGCCAGCAGTTACACGGTGACAGGGTATGGCTACACCTTC. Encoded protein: CASSYTVTGYGYTF.

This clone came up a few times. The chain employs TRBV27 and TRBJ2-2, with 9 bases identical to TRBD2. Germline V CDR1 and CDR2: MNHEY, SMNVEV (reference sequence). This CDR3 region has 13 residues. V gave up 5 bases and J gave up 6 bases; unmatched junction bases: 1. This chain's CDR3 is CASSQREAGELFF. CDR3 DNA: TGTGCCAGCAGTCAGCGGGAGGCCGGGGAGCTGTTTTTT.

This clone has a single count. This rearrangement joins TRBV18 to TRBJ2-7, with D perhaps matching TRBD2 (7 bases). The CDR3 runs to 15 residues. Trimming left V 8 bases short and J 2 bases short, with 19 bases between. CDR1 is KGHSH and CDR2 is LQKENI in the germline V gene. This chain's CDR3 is CASRPGGVSAYEQYF. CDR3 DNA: TGTGCCAGCCGGCCGGGGGGCGTGTCGGCCTACGAGCAGTACTTC.

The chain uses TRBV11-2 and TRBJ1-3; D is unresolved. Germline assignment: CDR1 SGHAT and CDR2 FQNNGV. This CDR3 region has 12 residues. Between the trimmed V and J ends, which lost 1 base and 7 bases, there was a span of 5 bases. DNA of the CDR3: TGTGCCAGCAGCTTAGCGGGGAACACCATATATTTT. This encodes CASSLAGNTIYF. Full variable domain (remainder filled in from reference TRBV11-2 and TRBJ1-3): EAGVAQSPRYKIIEKRQSVAFWCNPISGHATLYWYQQILGQGPKLLIQFQNNGVVDDSQLPKDRFSAERLKGVDSTLKIQPAKLEDSAVYLCASSLAGNTIYFGEGSWLTVV.

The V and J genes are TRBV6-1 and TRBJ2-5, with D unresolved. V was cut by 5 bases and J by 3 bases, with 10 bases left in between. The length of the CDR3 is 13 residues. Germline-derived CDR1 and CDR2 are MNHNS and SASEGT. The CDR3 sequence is CASSPTGKETQYF. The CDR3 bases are TGTGCCAGCAGTCCGACTGGAAAAGAGACCCAGTACTTC.

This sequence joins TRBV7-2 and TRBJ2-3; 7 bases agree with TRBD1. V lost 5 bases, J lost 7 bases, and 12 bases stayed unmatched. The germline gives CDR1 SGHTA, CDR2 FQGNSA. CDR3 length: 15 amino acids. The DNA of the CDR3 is TGTGCCAGCAGCCTTTCGTCCCAGGACAGGTATACGCAGTATTTT. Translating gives CASSLSSQDRYTQYF.

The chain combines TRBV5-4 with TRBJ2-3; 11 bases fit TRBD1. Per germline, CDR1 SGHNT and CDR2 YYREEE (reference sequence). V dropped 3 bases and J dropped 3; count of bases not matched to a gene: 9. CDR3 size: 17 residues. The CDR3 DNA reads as TGTGCCAGCAGCTCGTCGGACAGGGGGCGAGGTACAGATACGCAGTATTTT. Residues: CASSSSDRGRGTDTQYF.

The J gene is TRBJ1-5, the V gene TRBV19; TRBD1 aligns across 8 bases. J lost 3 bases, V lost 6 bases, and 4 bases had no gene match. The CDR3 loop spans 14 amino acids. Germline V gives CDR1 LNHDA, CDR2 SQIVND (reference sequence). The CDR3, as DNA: TGTGCCAGTAGGGACAGGGAGAACAATCAGCCCCAGCATTTT. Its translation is CASRDRENNQPQHF.

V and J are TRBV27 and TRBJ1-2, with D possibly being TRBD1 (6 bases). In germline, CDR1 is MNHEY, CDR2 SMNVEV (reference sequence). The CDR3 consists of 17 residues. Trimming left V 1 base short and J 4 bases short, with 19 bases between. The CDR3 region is CASSLLGGPGVGYGYTF. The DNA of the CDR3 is TGTGCCAGCAGTTTATTGGGGGGGCCGGGGGTGGGCTATGGCTACACCTTC.

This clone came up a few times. The CDR3: CASSLSQGAGGYTF. Here the CDR3 DNA reads TGCGCCAGCAGCTTGTCACAGGGGGCAGGAGGCTACACCTTC. The gene calls are TRBV5-1 and TRBJ1-2, with 9 bases aligning to TRBD1. The CDR3 consists of 14 residues. V dropped 1 base and J dropped 8; count of bases not matched to a gene: 6. Germline V CDR1 and CDR2: SGHRS, YFSETQ.

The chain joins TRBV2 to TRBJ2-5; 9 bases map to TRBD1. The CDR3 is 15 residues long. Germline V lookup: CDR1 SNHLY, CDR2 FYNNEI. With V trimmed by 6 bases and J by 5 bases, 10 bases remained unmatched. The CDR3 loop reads CASRDRGSVRETQYF. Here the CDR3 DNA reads TGTGCCAGCAGGGACAGGGGAAGTGTTCGGGAGACCCAGTACTTC.

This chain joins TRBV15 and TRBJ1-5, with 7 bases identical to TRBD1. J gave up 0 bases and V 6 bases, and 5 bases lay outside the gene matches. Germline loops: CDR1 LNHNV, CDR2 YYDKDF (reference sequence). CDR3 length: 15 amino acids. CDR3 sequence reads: CATSLGTVSNQPQHF. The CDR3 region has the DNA TGTGCCACCAGTTTAGGGACAGTTAGCAATCAGCCCCAGCATTTT.

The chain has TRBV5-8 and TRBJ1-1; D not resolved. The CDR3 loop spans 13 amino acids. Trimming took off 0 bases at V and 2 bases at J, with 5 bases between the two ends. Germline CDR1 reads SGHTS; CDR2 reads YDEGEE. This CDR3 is CASSLGPNTEAFF. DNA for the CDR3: TGTGCCAGCAGCTTGGGGCCTAACACTGAAGCTTTCTTT.

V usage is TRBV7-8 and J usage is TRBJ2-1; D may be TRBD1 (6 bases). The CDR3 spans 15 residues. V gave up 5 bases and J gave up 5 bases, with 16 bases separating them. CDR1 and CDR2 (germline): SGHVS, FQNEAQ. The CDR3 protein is CASSPHRDHHNEQFF. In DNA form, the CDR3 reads TGTGCCAGCAGCCCCCACAGGGACCACCACAATGAGCAGTTCTTC.

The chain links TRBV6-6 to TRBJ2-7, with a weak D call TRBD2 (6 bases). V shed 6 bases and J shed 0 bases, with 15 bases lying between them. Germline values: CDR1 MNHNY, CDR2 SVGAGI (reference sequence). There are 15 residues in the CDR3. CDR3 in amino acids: CASRSVAESSYEQYF. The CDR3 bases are TGTGCCAGCAGGTCAGTAGCGGAGAGCTCCTACGAGCAGTACTTC.

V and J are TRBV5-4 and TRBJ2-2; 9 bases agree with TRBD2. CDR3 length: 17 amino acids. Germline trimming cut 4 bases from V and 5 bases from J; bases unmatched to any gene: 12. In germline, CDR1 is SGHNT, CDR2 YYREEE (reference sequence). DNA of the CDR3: TGTGCCAGCAGCCCGGAAGGTTTCGCGGGGGGGACCGGGGAGCTGTTTTTT. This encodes CASSPEGFAGGTGELFF. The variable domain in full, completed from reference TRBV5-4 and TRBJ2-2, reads ETGVTQSPTHLIKTRGQQVTLRCSSQSGHNTVSWYQQALGQGPQFIFQYYREEENGRGNFPPRFSGLQFPNYSSELNVNALELDDSALYLCASSPEGFAGGTGELFFGEGSRLTVL.

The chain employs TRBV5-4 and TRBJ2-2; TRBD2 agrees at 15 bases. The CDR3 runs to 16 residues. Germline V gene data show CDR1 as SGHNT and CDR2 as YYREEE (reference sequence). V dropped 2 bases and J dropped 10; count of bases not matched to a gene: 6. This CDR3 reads CASSFGLAGGPAELFF. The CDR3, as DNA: TGTGCCAGCAGCTTCGGACTAGCGGGAGGGCCGGCGGAGCTGTTTTTT.

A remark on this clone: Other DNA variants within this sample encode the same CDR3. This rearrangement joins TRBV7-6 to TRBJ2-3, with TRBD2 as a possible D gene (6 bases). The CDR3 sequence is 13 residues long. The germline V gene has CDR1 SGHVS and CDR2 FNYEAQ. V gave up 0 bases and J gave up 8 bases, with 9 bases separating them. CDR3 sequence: CASSLAAGGTQYF. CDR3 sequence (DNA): TGTGCCAGCAGCTTAGCAGCGGGCGGTACGCAGTATTTT.

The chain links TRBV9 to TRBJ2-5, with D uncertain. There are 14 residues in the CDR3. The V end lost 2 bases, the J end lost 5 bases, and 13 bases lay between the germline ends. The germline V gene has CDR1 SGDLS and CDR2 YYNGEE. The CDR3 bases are TGTGCCAGCAGCGTGGGCCTCCCTTTTGAGACCCAGTACTTC. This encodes CASSVGLPFETQYF.

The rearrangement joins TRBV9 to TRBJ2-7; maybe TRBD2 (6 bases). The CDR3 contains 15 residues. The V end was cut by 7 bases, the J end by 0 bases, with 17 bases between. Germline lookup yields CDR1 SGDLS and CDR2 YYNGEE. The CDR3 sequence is CASSVRAGSSYEQYF. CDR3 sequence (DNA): TGTGCCAGCTCCGTTAGGGCGGGGAGCTCCTACGAGCAGTACTTC.

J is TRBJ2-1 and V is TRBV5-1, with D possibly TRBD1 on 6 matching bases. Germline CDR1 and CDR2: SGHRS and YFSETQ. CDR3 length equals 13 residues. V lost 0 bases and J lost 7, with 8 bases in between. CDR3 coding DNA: TGCGCCAGCAGCTTGGTGGACAGAAATGAGCAGTTCTTC. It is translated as CASSLVDRNEQFF. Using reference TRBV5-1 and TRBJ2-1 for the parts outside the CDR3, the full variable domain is KAGVTQTPRYLIKTRGQQVTLSCSPISGHRSVSWYQQTPGQGLQFLFEYFSETQRNKGNFPGRFSGRQFSNSRSEMNVSTLELGDSALYLCASSLVDRNEQFFGPGTRLTVL.